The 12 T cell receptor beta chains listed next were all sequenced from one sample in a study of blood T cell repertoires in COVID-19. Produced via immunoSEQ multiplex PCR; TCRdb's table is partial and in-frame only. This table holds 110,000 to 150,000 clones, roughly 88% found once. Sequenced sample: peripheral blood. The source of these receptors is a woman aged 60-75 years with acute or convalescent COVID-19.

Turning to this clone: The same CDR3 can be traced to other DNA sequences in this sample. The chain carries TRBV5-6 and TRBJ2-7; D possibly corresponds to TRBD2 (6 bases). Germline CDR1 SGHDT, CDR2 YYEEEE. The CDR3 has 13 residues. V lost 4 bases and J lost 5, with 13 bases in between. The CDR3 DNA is TGTGCCAGCAGCCCGCCTTGGGGGGACGAGCAGTACTTC. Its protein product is CASSPPWGDEQYF.

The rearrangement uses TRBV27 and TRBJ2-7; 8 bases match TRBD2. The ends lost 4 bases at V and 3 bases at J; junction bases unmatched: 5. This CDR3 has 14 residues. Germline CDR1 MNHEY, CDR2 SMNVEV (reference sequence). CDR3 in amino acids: CASSYLAGSYEQYF. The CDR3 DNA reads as TGTGCCAGCAGTTATCTAGCGGGTAGCTACGAGCAGTACTTC.

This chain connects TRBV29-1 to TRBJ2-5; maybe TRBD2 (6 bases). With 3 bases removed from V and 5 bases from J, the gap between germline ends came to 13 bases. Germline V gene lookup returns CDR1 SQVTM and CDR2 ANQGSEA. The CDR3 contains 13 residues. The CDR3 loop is CSVDGTARETQYF. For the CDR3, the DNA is TGCAGCGTTGACGGGACTGCGCGGGAGACCCAGTACTTC.

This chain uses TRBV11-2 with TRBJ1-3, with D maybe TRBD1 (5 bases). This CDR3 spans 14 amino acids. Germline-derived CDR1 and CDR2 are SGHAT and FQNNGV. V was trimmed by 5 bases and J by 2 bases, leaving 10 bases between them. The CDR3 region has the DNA TGTGCCAGCAGCATCGGACACCCTGGAAACACCATATATTTT. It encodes CASSIGHPGNTIYF.

Written as DNA, the CDR3 is TGTGCCAGCAGCCAAGATCTGGGGACTAGCTACGAGCAGTACTTC. Translated: CASSQDLGTSYEQYF. The chain combines TRBV3-1 (or the pseudogene TRBV3-2) with TRBJ2-7; TRBD2 agrees at 8 bases. CDR1 and CDR2 (germline): LGHDT, YNNKEL (reference sequence). This CDR3 comprises 15 residues. J lost 3 bases, V lost 0 bases, and 4 bases had no gene match.

CDR3 sequence reads: CASSLTRGQGSTDTQYF. In DNA form, the CDR3 reads TGTGCCAGCAGTTTAACTCGGGGACAGGGGAGCACAGATACGCAGTATTTT. This sequence joins TRBV28 and TRBJ2-3, with 10 bases that match TRBD1. Germline loops: CDR1 MDHEN, CDR2 SYDVKM. The ends lost 2 bases at V and 0 bases at J; junction bases unmatched: 5. This CDR3 has 17 residues.

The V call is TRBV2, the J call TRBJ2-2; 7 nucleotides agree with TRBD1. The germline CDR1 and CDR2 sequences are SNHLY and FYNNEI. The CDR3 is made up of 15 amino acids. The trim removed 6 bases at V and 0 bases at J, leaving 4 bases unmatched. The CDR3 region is CASSTQGSNTGELFF. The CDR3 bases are TGTGCCAGCAGCACACAGGGGTCGAACACCGGGGAGCTGTTTTTT.

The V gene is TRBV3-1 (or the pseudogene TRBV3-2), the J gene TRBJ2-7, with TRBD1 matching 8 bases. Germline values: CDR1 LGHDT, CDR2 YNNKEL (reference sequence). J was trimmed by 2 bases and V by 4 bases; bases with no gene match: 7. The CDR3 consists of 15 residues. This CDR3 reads CASSPWTGKPYEQYF. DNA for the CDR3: TGTGCCAGCAGCCCCTGGACAGGGAAACCCTACGAGCAGTACTTC.

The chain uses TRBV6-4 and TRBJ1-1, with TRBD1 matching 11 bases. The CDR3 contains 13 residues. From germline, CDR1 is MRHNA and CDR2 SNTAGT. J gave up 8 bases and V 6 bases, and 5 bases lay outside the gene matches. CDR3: CASSPGTGGEAFF. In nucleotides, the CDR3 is TGTGCCAGCAGCCCGGGGACAGGGGGGGAAGCTTTCTTT.

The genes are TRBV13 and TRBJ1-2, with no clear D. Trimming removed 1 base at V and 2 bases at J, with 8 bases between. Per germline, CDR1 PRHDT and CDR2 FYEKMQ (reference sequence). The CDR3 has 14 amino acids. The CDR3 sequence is CASSLDVGNYGYTF. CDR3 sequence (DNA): TGTGCCAGCAGCTTAGATGTCGGGAACTATGGCTACACCTTC.

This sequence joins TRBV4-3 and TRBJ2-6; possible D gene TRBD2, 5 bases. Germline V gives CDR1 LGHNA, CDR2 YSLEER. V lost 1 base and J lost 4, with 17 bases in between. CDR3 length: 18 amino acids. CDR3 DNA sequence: TGCGCCAGCAGCCAAGCCGGAACGGAGGCTGGGGGGGCCAACGTCCTGACTTTC. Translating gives CASSQAGTEAGGANVLTF.

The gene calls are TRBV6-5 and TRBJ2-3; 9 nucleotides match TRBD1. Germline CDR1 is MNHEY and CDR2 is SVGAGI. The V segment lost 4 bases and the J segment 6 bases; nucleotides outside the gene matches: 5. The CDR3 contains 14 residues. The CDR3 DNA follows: TGTGCCAGCAGTTCACAGGGGGCTTGGGATACGCAGTATTTT. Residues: CASSSQGAWDTQYF.